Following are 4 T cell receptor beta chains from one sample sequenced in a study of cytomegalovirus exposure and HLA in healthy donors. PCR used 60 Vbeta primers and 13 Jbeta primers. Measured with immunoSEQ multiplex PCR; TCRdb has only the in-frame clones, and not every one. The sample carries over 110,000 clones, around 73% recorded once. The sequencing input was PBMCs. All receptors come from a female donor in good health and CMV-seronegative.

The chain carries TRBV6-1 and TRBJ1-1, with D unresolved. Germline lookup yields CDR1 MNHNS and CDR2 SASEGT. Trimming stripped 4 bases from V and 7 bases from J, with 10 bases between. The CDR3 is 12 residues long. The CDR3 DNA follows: TGTGCCAGCAGTGGGGTAGCCGATGAAGCTTTCTTT. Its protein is CASSGVADEAFF.

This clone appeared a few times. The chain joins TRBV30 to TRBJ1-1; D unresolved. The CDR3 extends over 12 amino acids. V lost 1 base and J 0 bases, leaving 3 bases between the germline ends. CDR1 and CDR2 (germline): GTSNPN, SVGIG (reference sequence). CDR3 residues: CAWSAVNTEAFF. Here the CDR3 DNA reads TGTGCCTGGAGTGCGGTGAACACTGAAGCTTTCTTT.

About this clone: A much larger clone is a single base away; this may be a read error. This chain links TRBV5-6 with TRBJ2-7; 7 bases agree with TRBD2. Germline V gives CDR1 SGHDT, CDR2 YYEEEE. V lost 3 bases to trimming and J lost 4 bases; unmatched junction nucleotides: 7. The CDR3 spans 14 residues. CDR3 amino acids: CASSYPGLRYEQYF. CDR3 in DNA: TGTGCCAGCAGCTACCCGGGACTAAGATACGAGCAGTACTTC.

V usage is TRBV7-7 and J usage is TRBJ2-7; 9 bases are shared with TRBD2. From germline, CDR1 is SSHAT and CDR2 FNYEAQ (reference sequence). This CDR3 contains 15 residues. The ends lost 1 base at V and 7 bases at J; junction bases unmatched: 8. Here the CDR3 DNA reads TGTGCCAGCAGCTTAGAAGCGGGAGGACTTGGGGAGCAGTACTTC. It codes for CASSLEAGGLGEQYF.